Given below is one T cell receptor (beta chain) in context. Its antigen remains unidentified. The sample is drawn from a study of cytomegalovirus exposure and HLA in healthy donors. Regarding donors, all were healthy bone marrow donors. CDR1 is SGHDT and CDR2 is YYEEEE in the germline V gene. There are 13 residues in the CDR3. Trimming pared 3 bases from V and 7 bases from J, leaving 11 bases between. The PCR used 60 Vbeta and 13 Jbeta primers. Clones were sequenced by immunoSEQ multiplex PCR, and TCRdb holds only the in-frame ones, with some missing. Reported are approximately 52,000 clones; the ten largest clones contain around 12%. Study-wide points: It was in a later analysis that TCR association rates were seen to vary by HLA locus, highest for DRB1 and lowest for HLA-C. TCR beta V segments were, for the most part, productive about 87% or about 30% of the time in an earlier analysis. Accurate HLA-A and HLA-B prediction from TCR beta sequences was reported for most subjects.

The TCR originated in a woman aged 55-69 years in good health and CMV-seropositive. The sample comprised PBMCs. The rearrangement uses TRBV5-6 and TRBJ2-1; a weak D match, TRBD2 (7 bases). The CDR3 spells CASSSGGRNEQFF. DNA of the CDR3: TGTGCCAGCAGCTCGGGGGGCCGTAATGAGCAGTTCTTC.